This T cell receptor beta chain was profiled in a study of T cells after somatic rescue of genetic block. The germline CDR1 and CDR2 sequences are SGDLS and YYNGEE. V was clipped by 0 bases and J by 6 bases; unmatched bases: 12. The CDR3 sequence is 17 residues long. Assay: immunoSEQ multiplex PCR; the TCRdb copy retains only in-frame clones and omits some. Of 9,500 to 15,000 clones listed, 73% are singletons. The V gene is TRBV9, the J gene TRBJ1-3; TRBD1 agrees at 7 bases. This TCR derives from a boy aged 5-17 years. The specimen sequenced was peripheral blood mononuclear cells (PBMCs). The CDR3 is CASSVEPGQDLENTIYF. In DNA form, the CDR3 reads TGTGCCAGCAGCGTAGAGCCCGGACAGGACCTGGAAAACACCATATATTTT.